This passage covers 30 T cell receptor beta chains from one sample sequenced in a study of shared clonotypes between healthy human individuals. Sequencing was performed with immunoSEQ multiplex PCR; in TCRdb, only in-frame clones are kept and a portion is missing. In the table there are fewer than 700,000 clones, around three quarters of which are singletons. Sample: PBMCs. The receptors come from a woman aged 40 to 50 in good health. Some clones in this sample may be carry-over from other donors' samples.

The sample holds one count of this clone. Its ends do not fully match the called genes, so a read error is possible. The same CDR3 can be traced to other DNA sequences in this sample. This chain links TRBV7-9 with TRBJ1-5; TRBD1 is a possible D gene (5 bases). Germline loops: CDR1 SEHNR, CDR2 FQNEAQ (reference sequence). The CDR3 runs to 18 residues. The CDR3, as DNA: TGCGCCAGCAATCCCACCGGGACGGGAAAGTATAGCAATCAGCCCCAGCATTTT. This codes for CASNPTGTGKYSNQPQHF.

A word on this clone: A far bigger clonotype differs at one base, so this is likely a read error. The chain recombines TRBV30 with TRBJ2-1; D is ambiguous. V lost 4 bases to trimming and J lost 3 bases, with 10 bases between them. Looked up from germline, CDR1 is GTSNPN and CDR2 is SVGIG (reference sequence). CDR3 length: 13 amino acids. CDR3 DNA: TGTGCCTGGATGTTTGCGAGCTACAATGAGCAGTTCTTC. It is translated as CAWMFASYNEQFF.

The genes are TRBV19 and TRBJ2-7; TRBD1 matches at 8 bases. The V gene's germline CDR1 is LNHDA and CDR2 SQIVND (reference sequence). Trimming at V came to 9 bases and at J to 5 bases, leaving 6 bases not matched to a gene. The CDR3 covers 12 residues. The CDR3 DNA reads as TGTGCCAGCGGGACAGGAGTGGACGAGCAGTACTTC. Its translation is CASGTGVDEQYF.

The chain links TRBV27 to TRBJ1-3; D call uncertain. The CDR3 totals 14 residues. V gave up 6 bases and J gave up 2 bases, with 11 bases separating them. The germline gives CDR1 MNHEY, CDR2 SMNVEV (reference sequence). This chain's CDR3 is CASREREAGNTIYF. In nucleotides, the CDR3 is TGTGCCAGCAGAGAACGTGAGGCTGGAAACACCATATATTTT.

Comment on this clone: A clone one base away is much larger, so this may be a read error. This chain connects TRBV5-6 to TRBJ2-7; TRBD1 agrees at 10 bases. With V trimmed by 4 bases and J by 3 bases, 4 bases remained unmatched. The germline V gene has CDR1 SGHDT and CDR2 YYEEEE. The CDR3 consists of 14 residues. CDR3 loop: CASSVRDRGYEQYF. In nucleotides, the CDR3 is TGTGCCAGCAGCGTCCGGGACAGGGGCTACGAGCAGTACTTC.

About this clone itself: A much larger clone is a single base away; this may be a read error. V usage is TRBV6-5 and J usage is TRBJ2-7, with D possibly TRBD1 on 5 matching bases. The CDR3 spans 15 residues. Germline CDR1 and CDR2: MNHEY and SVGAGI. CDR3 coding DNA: TGTACCAGCAGGACGACAGTTGCCAGCTCCTACGAGCAGTACTTC. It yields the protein CTSRTTVASSYEQYF.

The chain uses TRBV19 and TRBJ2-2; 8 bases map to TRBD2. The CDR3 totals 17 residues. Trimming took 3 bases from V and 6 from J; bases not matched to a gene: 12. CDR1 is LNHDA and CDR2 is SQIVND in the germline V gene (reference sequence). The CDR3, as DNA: TGTGCCAGTAGTATCCAACCGGGACTAGGTCGGTCCGGGGAGCTGTTTTTT. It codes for CASSIQPGLGRSGELFF. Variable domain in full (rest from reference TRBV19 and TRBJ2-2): DGGITQSPKYLFRKEGQNVTLSCEQNLNHDAMYWYRQDPGQGLRLIYYSQIVNDFQKGDIAEGYSVSREKKESFPLTVTSAQKNPTAFYLCASSIQPGLGRSGELFFGEGSRLTVL.

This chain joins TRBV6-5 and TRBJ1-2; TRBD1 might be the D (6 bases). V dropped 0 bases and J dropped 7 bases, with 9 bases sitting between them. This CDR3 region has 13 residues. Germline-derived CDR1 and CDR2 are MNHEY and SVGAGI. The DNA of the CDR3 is TGTGCCAGCAGTTACTCGGGGGGCGCTGGCTACACCTTC. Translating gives CASSYSGGAGYTF.

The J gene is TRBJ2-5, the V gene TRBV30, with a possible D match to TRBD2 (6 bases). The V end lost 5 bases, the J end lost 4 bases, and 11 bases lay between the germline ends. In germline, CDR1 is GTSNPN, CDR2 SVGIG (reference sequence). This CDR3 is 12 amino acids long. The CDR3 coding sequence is TGTGCCTGGGGGGGGAGGACAGAGACCCAGTACTTC. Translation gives CAWGGRTETQYF.

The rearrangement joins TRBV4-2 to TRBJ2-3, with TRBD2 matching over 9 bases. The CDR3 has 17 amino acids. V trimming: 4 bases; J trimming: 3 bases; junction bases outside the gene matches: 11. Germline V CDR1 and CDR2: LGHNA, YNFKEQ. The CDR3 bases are TGTGCCAGCAGCCGAACCCCGGCTAGCGGGAATACAGATACGCAGTATTTT. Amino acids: CASSRTPASGNTDTQYF.

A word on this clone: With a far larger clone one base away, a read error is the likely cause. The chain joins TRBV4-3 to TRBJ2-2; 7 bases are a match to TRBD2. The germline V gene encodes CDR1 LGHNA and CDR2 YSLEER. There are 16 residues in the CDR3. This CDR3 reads CAGSQDTLGGPGELFF. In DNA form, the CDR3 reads TGCGCCGGCAGCCAAGATACGCTGGGAGGGCCCGGGGAGCTGTTTTTT.

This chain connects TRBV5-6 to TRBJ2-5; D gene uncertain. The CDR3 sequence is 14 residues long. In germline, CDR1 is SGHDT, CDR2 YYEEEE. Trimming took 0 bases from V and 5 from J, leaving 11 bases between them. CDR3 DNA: TGTGCCAGCAGCTTGGCCTCCGTTGGGGAGACCCAGTACTTC. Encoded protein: CASSLASVGETQYF.

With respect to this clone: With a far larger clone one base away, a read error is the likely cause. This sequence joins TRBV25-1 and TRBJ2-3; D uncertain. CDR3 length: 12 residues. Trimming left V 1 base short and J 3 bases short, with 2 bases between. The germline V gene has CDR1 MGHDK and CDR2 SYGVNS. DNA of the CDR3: TGTGCCAGCAGTGAATGGACAGATACGCAGTATTTT. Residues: CASSEWTDTQYF.

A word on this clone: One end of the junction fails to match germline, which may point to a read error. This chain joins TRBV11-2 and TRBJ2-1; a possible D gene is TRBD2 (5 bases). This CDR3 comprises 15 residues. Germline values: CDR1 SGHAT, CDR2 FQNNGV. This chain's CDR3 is CASSKAESSYNERFF. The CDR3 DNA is TGTGCCAGCAGCAAAGCGGAGAGCTCCTACAATGAGCGGTTCTTC.

The CDR3 DNA follows: TGTGCCACCCGTCCCCAGAATCAGCCCCAGCATTTT. This codes for CATRPQNQPQHF. The genes are TRBV28 and TRBJ1-5; D gene unclear. Trimming pared 10 bases from V and 4 bases from J, leaving 11 bases between. Per the germline V gene, CDR1 is MDHEN and CDR2 is SYDVKM. The CDR3 sequence is 12 residues long.

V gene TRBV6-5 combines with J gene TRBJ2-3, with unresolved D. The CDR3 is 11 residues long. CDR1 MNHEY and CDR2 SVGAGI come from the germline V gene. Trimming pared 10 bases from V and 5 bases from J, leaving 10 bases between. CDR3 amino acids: CATPNRDTQYF. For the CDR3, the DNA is TGTGCCACCCCCAACAGAGATACGCAGTATTTT.

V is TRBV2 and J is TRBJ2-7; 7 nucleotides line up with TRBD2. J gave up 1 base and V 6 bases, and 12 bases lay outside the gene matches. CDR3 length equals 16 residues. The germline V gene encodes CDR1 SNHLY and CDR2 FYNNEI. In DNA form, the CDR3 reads TGTGCCAGCAGGGCGCCTGTAGGCGGGGGATCCTACGAGCAGTACTTC. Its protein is CASRAPVGGGSYEQYF.

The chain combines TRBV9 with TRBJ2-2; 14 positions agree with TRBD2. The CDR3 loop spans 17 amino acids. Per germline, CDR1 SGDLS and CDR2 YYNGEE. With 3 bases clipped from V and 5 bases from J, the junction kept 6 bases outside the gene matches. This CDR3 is CASSGQGLAGVTGELFF. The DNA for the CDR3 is TGTGCCAGCAGCGGCCAGGGACTAGCGGGAGTTACCGGGGAGCTGTTTTTT.

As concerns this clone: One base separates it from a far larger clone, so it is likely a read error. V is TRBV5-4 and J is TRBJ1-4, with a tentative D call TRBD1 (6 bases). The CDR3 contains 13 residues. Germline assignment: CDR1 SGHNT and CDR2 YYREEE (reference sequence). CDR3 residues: CASRGGENDKLFF. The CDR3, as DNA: TGTGCCAGCAGAGGGGGGGAGAATGACAAACTGTTTTTT.

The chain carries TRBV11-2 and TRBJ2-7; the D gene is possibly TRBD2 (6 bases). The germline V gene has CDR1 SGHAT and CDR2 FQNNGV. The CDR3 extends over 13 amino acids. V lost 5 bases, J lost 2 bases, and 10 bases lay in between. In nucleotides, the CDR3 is TGTGCCAGCAGCCCCGGGGAGGCCTACGAGCAGTACTTC. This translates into CASSPGEAYEQYF.

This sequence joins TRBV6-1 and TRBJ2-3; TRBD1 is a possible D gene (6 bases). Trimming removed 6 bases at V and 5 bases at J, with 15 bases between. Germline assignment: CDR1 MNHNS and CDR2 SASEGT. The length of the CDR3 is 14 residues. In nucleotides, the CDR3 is TGTGCCAGCAGGAGGGCAGGGGATAAAGATACGCAGTATTTT. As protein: CASRRAGDKDTQYF.

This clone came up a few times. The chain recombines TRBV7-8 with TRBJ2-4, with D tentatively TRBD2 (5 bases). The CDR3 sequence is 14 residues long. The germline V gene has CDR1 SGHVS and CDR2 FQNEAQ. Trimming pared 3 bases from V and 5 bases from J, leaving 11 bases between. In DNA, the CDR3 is TGTGCCAGCAGCTTCATGGGAGTTGAAAACATTCAGTACTTC. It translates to CASSFMGVENIQYF.

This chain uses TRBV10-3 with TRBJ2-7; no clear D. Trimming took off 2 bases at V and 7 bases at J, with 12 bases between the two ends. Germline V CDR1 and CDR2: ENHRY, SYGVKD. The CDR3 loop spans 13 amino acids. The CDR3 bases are TGTGCCATCAGTGAGGTTGGGTCAGGAGAGCAGTACTTC. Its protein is CAISEVGSGEQYF.

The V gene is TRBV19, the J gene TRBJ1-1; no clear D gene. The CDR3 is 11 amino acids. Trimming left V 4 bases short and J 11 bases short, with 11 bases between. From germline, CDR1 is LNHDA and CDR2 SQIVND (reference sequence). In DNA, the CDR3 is TGTGCCAGTAGTAGGGAGGGTGTGGCTTTCTTT. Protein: CASSREGVAFF.

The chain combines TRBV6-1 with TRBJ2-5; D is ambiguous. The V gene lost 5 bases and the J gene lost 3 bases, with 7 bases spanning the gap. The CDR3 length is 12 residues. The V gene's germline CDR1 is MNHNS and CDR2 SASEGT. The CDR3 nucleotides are TGTGCCAGCAGTAATATAGAAGAGACCCAGTACTTC. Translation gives CASSNIEETQYF.

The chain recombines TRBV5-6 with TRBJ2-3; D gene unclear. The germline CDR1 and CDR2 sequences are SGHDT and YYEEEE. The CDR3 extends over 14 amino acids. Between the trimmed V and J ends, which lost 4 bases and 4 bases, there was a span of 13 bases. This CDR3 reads CASSAKGWADTQYF. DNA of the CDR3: TGTGCCAGCAGCGCCAAAGGATGGGCAGATACGCAGTATTTT.

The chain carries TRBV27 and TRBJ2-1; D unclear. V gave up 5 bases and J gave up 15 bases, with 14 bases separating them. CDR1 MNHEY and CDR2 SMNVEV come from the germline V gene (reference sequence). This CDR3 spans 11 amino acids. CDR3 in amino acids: CASSTPGSWFF. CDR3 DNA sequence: TGTGCCAGCAGTACGCCTGGGTCATGGTTCTTC.

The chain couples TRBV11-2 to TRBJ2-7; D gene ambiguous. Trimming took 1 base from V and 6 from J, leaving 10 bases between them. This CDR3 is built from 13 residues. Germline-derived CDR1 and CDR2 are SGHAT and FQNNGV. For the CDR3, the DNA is TGTGCCAGCAGCTTAGGAAGGGTGATCGAGCAGTACTTC. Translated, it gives CASSLGRVIEQYF.

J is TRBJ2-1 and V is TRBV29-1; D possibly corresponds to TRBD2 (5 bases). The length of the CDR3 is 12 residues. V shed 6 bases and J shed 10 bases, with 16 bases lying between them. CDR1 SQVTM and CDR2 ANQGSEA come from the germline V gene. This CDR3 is CSVGRLAQEQFF. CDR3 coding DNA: TGCAGCGTCGGGCGGCTAGCCCAAGAGCAGTTCTTC.

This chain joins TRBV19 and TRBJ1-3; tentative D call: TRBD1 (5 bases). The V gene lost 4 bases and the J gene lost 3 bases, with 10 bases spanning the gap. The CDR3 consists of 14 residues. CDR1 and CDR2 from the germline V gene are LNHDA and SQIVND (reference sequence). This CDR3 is CASSTGLHGNTIYF. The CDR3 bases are TGTGCCAGTAGTACGGGACTACATGGAAACACCATATATTTT.